A selection of T cell receptor beta chains follows, all from one sample in a study of regulatory dendritic cells for organ transplantation. For these TCRs, the target antigens are not known. The repertoire was sequenced with immunoSEQ multiplex PCR; TCRdb's copy has only in-frame clones and lacks some. The data hold roughly 20,000 clones, with around 85% observed a single time. The sequenced sample was naive CD4+ T cells from blood cultured with regulatory dendritic cells. The receptors here all came from a human donor in good health. CDR3s include the opening cysteine and the closing phenylalanine or tryptophan. Each record gives: V gene, D gene, clone size, J gene, CDR3 DNA, CDR3 protein. The D gene is left open where the match is weak. For some rows the clone size is stated as once, few or many, or as a class when expanded; others skip it.

>TRBV6-5|NA|NA|TRBJ1-1
TGTGCCAGCAGTCAAGGAATGAACACTGAAGCTTTCTTT
CASSQGMNTEAFF
>TRBV23-1|NA|NA|TRBJ1-1
TGCGCCAGCAGTCCCTCTAAACCGAACACTGAAGCTTTCTTT
CASSPSKPNTEAFF
>TRBV28|NA|NA|TRBJ2-6
TGTGCCAGCAGTACCTCGGGCTTCGGCTCTGGGGCCAACGTCCTGACTTTC
CASSTSGFGSGANVLTF
>TRBV30|NA|NA|TRBJ1-1
TGTGCCTGGATTCTCGCGGCGAACACTGAAGCTTTCTTT
CAWILAANTEAFF
>TRBV18|NA|NA|TRBJ1-2
TGTGCCAGCTCAACAGCCCTCGAGCGGGTCTATGGCTACACCTTC
CASSTALERVYGYTF
>TRBV28|NA|NA|TRBJ1-2
TGTGCCAGCAGTCCCGGGCCGATCTATGGCTACACCTTC
CASSPGPIYGYTF
>TRBV4-1|NA|NA|TRBJ2-7
TGCGCCAGCAGCCCGTTCCCGGGGCCCGGGTCCTACGAGCAGTACTTC
CASSPFPGPGSYEQYF
>TRBV7-9|NA|NA|TRBJ1-1
TGTGCCAGCAGCCCGTTCATGAACACTGAAGCTTTCTTT
CASSPFMNTEAFF
>TRBV9|NA|NA|TRBJ2-2
TGTGCCAGCAGCGTAGAGTCGATCACTAACACCGGGGAGCTGTTTTTT
CASSVESITNTGELFF
>TRBV19|NA|NA|TRBJ1-1
TGTGCCAGTTCTGTGGTTATGAACACTGAAGCTTTCTTT
CASSVVMNTEAFF
>TRBV2|NA|NA|TRBJ1-5
TGTGCCAGCAGTTCCAGGGTTAGCAATCAGCCCCAGCATTTT
CASSSRVSNQPQHF
>TRBV28|NA|NA|TRBJ2-7
TGTGCCAGCAGTTTCGTCTTTGACGGACCTACCTACGAGCAGTACTTC
CASSFVFDGPTYEQYF
>TRBV27|TRBD1|NA|TRBJ2-7
TGTGCCAGCGGGACAGGGGTTTCTTACGAGCAGTACTTC
CASGTGVSYEQYF
>TRBV7-2|TRBD1|NA|TRBJ2-5
TGTGCCAGCAGCAGAAGGGACAGGTCCCTTCAAGAGACCCAGTACTTC
CASSRRDRSLQETQYF
>TRBV19|NA|NA|TRBJ1-1
TGTGCCAGCAAGCCGTGGACGGACTATGAAGCTTTCTTT
CASKPWTDYEAFF
>TRBV7-9|TRBD1|NA|TRBJ1-5
TGTGCCACCACTGGGACAGAGCATAGCAATCAGCCCCAGCATTTT
CATTGTEHSNQPQHF
>TRBV11-2|NA|NA|TRBJ2-5
TGTGCCAGCAGTTGGGATAGGATCGAGACCCAGTACTTC
CASSWDRIETQYF
>TRBV18|NA|NA|TRBJ2-2
TGTGCCAGCTCACCGTTCAGGGTGGACACCGGGGAGCTGTTTTTT
CASSPFRVDTGELFF
>TRBV19|NA|NA|TRBJ1-4
TGTGCCAGTAGTTCCCAGGGGAAGTCGGAAAAACTGTTTTTT
CASSSQGKSEKLFF
>TRBV11-2|NA|NA|TRBJ2-2
TGTGCCAGCAGCATTTGGGGGGCCCCCGGGGAGCTGTTTTTT
CASSIWGAPGELFF
>TRBV6-1|NA|NA|TRBJ2-7
TGTGCCAGCAGTACCGGGCTGGAGGGTCCCTACGAGCAGTACTTC
CASSTGLEGPYEQYF
>TRBV10-1|TRBD1|NA|TRBJ2-1
TGCGCCAGCAGTACCGACAGGGGGCGGCCAGATGAGCAGTTCTTC
CASSTDRGRPDEQFF
>TRBV7-3|NA|NA|TRBJ2-5
TGTGCCAGCAGCTTAAACGGCGGCCAAGAGACCCAGTACTTC
CASSLNGGQETQYF
>TRBV7-9|NA|few|TRBJ2-7
TGTGCCAGCAGCTTAGAGTACGGAGAGGTGCAGTACTTC
CASSLEYGEVQYF
>TRBV28|NA|NA|TRBJ2-7
TGTGCCAGCAGTTCCACAGGTCCCCCCTACGAGCAGTACTTC
CASSSTGPPYEQYF
>TRBV11-3|TRBD1|NA|TRBJ1-1
TGTGCCAGCAGCTTAGAAGGGACAGGGGCCACTGAAGCTTTCTTT
CASSLEGTGATEAFF
>TRBV5-1|NA|NA|TRBJ1-1
TGCGCCAGCAGCTTGGAAGCTTACACCTCCGTGTCCGACACTGAAGCTTTCTTT
CASSLEAYTSVSDTEAFF
>TRBV14|NA|few|TRBJ1-1
TGTGCCAGCAGCCCAGCCAGGGGAACTGAAGCTTTCTTT
CASSPARGTEAFF
>TRBV30|TRBD1|NA|TRBJ1-1
TGTGCCTGGAACAGGGGGAGCACTGAAGCTTTCTTT
CAWNRGSTEAFF
>TRBV7-2|NA|NA|TRBJ2-7
TGTGCCAGCAGCTTAGTCCCGGGGTCCGAGTACGAGCAGTACTTC
CASSLVPGSEYEQYF
>TRBV6-6|NA|NA|TRBJ1-2
TGTGCCAGCACCCTAAAGGGTGACTATGGCTACACCTTC
CASTLKGDYGYTF
>TRBV2|NA|NA|TRBJ1-3
TGTGCCAGCAGTGAAGGTGGTTCGTGGGGAAACACCATATATTTT
CASSEGGSWGNTIYF
>TRBV7-9|TRBD2|NA|TRBJ2-5
TGTGCCAGCAGCTTAGCGGGCGCTAGCGGGAGGATTCGGGAGACCCAGTACTTC
CASSLAGASGRIRETQYF
>TRBV12-5|NA|NA|TRBJ2-5
TGTGCTAGTGGTCCACCGGACGGGGAGACCCAGTACTTC
CASGPPDGETQYF
>TRBV7-9|TRBD1|NA|TRBJ2-1
TGTGCCAGCACTACCGGGACAGGGATTTCCTACAATGAGCAGTTCTTC
CASTTGTGISYNEQFF
>TRBV2|NA|few|TRBJ1-6
TGTGCCAGCAGTGAGGAGAGCAGGTCACCCCTCCACTTT
CASSEESRSPLHF
>TRBV18|TRBD1|NA|TRBJ2-1
TGTGCCAGCTCACCCGGGACAGGTCTAACGTTCTTC
CASSPGTGLTFF
>TRBV7-2|NA|NA|TRBJ2-7
TGTGCCAGCAGCGAAATACAGGGATCCTACGAGCAGTACTTC
CASSEIQGSYEQYF
>TRBV30|NA|few|TRBJ1-5
TGTGCCTGGAGTGTACGCGGGAATCAGCCCCAGCATTTT
CAWSVRGNQPQHF
>TRBV19|NA|NA|TRBJ2-3
TGTGCCAGTATCGGTGGGGCTGTCCCAGATACGCAGTATTTT
CASIGGAVPDTQYF
>TRBV2|TRBD1|NA|TRBJ1-1
TGTGCCAGCAGTCGGGACAGGGATATTCGCACTGAAGCTTTCTTT
CASSRDRDIRTEAFF
>TRBV7-2|TRBD1|NA|TRBJ1-1
TGTGCCAGCAGCTTAGCGGTGATGGGGACAGGTCCGATCCTATTT
CASSLAVMGTGPILF